A few counts support the clone carrying this T cell receptor beta chain. This CDR3 is built from 13 residues. In germline, CDR1 is DFQATT, CDR2 SNEGSKA (reference sequence). Trimming left V 6 bases short and J 0 bases short, with 9 bases between. Together with a sample-barcoded 5' primer, a J-beta primer mix was included in a second PCR lasting roughly 6 to 12 cycles. TCRdb independently ran MiXCR on the 5' RACE reads; one entry per CDR3 protein. This table holds 450,000 to 700,000 distinct CDR3 sequences, approximately 25% found once. This sample is part of a study of blood T cells in healthy people across ages.

The V call is TRBV20-1, the J call TRBJ1-3, with D possibly matching TRBD1 (6 bases). The sequenced sample was blood. The source of this sequence is a woman between 65 and 79 years old in good health. The CDR3 is CSAGGHSGNTIYF. CDR3 sequence (DNA): TGCAGTGCAGGGGGGCACTCTGGAAACACCATATATTTT.